This entry describes one TCR beta chain. How the authors handled the data: Amplification with reference gene primers provided the estimates of nucleated cell counts. Clones were sequenced by immunoSEQ multiplex PCR, and TCRdb holds only the in-frame ones, with some missing. The V and J calls and clone size are taken from that table; D and trimming were inferred from the DNA. This sample has some 200,000 clones; 70% to 90% occur once, and the top ten carry more than 6.5%. This record comes from a study of blood T cell repertoires in COVID-19. Study as a whole: Samples taken during acute and convalescent COVID-19 were collected in the United States, Italy and Spain. PBMCs, B-cell-depleted T cells, or T cells provided the cDNA or gDNA that made up the material.

There are 16 residues in the CDR3. Trimming cost V 2 bases and J 3 bases; bases outside gene matches: 6. Germline V gives CDR1 MNHEY, CDR2 SVGAGI. The V call is TRBV6-5, the J call TRBJ2-7, with 11 nucleotides matching TRBD1. The sequence was collected from a woman older than 75 in a cohort sampled during active or convalescent COVID-19. The sequenced sample was peripheral blood. In DNA, the CDR3 is TGTGCCAGCAGTTACCAAGGACAGGGGGCCTACTACGAGCAGTACTTC. Translating gives CASSYQGQGAYYEQYF.